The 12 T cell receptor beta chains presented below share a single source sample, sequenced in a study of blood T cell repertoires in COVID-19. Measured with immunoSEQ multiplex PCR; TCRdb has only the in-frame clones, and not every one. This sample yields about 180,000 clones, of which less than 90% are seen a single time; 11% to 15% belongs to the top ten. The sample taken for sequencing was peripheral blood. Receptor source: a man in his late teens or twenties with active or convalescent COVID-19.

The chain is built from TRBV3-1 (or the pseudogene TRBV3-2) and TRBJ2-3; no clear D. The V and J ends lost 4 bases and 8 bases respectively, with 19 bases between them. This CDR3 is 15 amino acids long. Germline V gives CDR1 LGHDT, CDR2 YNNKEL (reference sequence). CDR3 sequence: CASSLTPPRVSTQYF. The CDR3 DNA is TGTGCCAGCAGCCTCACCCCACCAAGAGTTAGTACGCAGTATTTT.

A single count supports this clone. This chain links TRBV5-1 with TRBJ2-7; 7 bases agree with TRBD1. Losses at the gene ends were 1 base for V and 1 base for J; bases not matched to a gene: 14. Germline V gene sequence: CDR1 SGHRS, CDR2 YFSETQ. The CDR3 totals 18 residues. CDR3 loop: CASSLPSLRQGFSYEQYF. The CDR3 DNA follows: TGCGCCAGCAGCTTGCCATCCCTTCGACAGGGTTTTTCCTACGAGCAGTACTTC.

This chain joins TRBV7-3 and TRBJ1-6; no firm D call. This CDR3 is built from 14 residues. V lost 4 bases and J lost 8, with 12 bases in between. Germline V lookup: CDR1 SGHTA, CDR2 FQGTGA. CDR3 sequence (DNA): TGTGCCAGCAGCTCGCATGGAGGGTATTCACCCCTCCACTTT. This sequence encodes CASSSHGGYSPLHF.

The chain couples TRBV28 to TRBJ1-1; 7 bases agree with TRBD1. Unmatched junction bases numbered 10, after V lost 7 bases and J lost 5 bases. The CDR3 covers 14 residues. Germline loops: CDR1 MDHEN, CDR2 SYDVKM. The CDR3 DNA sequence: TGTGCCAGCAACTTCCACAGGGGCTGGACTGAAGCTTTCTTT. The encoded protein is CASNFHRGWTEAFF. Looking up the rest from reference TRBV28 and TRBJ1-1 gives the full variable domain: DVKVTQSSRYLVKRTGEKVFLECVQDMDHENMFWYRQDPGLGLRLIYFSYDVKMKEKGDIPEGYSVSREKKERFSLILESASTNQTSMYLCASNFHRGWTEAFFGQGTRLTVV.

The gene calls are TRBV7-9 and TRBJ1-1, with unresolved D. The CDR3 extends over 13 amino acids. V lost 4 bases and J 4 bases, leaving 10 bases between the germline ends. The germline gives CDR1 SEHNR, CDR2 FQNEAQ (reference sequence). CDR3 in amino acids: CASSSIVGTEAFF. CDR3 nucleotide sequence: TGTGCCAGCAGCTCAATAGTCGGCACTGAAGCTTTCTTT.

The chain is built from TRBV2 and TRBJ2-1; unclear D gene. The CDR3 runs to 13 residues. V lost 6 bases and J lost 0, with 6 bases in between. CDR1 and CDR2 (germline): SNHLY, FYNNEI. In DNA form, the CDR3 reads TGTGCCAGCAGCGCCAGCTCCTACAATGAGCAGTTCTTC. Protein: CASSASSYNEQFF.

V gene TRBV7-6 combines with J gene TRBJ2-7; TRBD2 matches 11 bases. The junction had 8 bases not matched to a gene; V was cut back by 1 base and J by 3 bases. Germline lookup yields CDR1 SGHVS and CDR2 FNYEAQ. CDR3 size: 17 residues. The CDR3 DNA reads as TGTGCCAGCAGCTTAGAGCCTTCACTAGCGGGAGACTACGAGCAGTACTTC. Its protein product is CASSLEPSLAGDYEQYF.

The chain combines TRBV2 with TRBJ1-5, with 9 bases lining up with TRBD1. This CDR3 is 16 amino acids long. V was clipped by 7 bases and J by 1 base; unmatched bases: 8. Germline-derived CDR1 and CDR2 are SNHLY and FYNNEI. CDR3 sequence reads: CASNGQGRLSNQPQHF. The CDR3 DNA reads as TGTGCCAGCAACGGACAGGGGCGATTGAGCAATCAGCCCCAGCATTTT.

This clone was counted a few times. The CDR3 region is CASSYSNRARNEQFF. The CDR3 nucleotides read TGTGCCAGCAGTTACTCGAACAGGGCCAGGAATGAGCAGTTCTTC. The rearrangement uses TRBV6-5 and TRBJ2-1; tentative D call: TRBD1 (6 bases). The CDR3 totals 15 residues. In germline, CDR1 is MNHEY, CDR2 SVGAGI. V was pared by 0 bases and J by 7 bases, with 13 bases between.

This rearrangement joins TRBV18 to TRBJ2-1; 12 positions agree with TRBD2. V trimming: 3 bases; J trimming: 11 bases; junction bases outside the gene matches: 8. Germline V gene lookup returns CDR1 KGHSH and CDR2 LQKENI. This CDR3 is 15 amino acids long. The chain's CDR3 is CASSPQTSGSSQQFF. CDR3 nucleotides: TGTGCCAGCTCACCTCAGACTAGCGGGAGTTCTCAGCAGTTCTTC.

CDR3: CASRTGTPVNSPLHF. The CDR3 DNA is TGTGCCAGCAGGACCGGGACACCAGTGAATTCACCCCTCCACTTT. The rearrangement uses TRBV2 and TRBJ1-6, with TRBD1 as a possible D gene (6 bases). Germline V gene lookup returns CDR1 SNHLY and CDR2 FYNNEI. This CDR3 spans 15 amino acids. V was trimmed by 6 bases and J by 7 bases, leaving 16 bases between them.

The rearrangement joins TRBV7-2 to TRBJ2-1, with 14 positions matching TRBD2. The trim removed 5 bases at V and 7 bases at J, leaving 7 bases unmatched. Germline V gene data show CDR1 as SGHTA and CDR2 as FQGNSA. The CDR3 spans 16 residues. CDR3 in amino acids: CASSPGTSGRLNEQFF. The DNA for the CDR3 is TGTGCCAGCAGCCCCGGGACTAGCGGGAGATTAAATGAGCAGTTCTTC.